The 21 T cell receptor beta chains given below trace back to one sample, sequenced in a study of T cell responses to AZD1222 COVID-19 vaccine. Profiling relied on immunoSEQ multiplex PCR, and the TCRdb table lists in-frame clones only, not all of them. This sample carries roughly 150,000 clones, 80% to 90% of them seen once, and the ten largest clones take about a tenth. The sequences come from peripheral blood, collected 28 days after the second AZD1222 dose. These receptors were taken from an adult who received the AZD1222 COVID-19 vaccine.

The chain carries TRBV29-1 and TRBJ2-2; 10 bases align to TRBD1. The length of the CDR3 is 14 residues. V was clipped by 7 bases and J by 0 bases; unmatched bases: 2. In germline, CDR1 is SQVTM, CDR2 ANQGSEA. The CDR3 DNA is TGCAGCGGAGGACAGGGGGCGAACACCGGGGAGCTGTTTTTT. Its protein product is CSGGQGANTGELFF.

The chain is built from TRBV6-2 or TRBV6-3 and TRBJ1-5, with 8 positions matching TRBD1. After removal of 5 bases from V and 5 bases from J, the junction contained 14 bases not matched to a gene. Germline values: CDR1 MNHEY, CDR2 SVGEGT. The length of the CDR3 is 17 residues. CDR3 protein: CASSPMTLDRGHQPQHF. In nucleotides, the CDR3 is TGTGCCAGCAGTCCCATGACTCTTGACAGGGGCCATCAGCCCCAGCATTTT.

The J gene is TRBJ1-1, the V gene TRBV28; no firm D call. There are 14 residues in the CDR3. Germline CDR1 reads MDHEN; CDR2 reads SYDVKM. Trimming removed 7 bases from V and 0 bases from J, with 12 bases in between. The CDR3: CASTLDGLNTEAFF. The CDR3 DNA reads TGTGCCAGCACTTTGGACGGGTTGAACACTGAAGCTTTCTTT.

The sample holds one count of this clone. This chain links TRBV6-6 with TRBJ2-2; 9 bases line up with TRBD2. In germline, CDR1 is MNHNY, CDR2 SVGAGI (reference sequence). The ends lost 9 bases at V and 13 bases at J; junction bases unmatched: 15. The length of the CDR3 is 14 residues. CDR3 in amino acids: CASFGVAGVRRLFF. CDR3 bases: TGTGCCAGTTTCGGGGTAGCGGGAGTGAGAAGGCTGTTTTTT.

CDR3 bases: TGTGCCAGCTCAGGGGCTGTAGAATCTGAAGCTTTCTTT. The encoded protein is CASSGAVESEAFF. The genes are TRBV18 and TRBJ1-1; tentative D call: TRBD1 (5 bases). Germline CDR1 is KGHSH and CDR2 is LQKENI. Trimming removed 5 bases from V and 6 bases from J, with 13 bases in between. CDR3 length: 13 amino acids.

This chain links TRBV9 with TRBJ1-3; D gene uncertain. This CDR3 region has 14 residues. Germline V gene sequence: CDR1 SGDLS, CDR2 YYNGEE. V lost 1 base and J lost 4, with 9 bases in between. The CDR3 nucleotides are TGTGCCAGCAGCGTAAGTCAGGCGGGAAACACCATATATTTT. The encoded protein is CASSVSQAGNTIYF. Full variable domain (missing parts from reference TRBV9 and TRBJ1-3): DSGVTQTPKHLITATGQRVTLRCSPRSGDLSVYWYQQSLDQGLQFLIQYYNGEERAKGNILERFSAQQFPDLHSELNLSSLELGDSALYFCASSVSQAGNTIYFGEGSWLTVV.

This chain uses TRBV6-4 with TRBJ2-7; TRBD1 aligns across 8 bases. The CDR3 is 15 residues long. Trimming took 2 bases from V and 4 from J; bases not matched to a gene: 7. Germline V gene lookup returns CDR1 MRHNA and CDR2 SNTAGT. CDR3 sequence reads: CASSDPSGGEYEQYF. Here the CDR3 DNA reads TGTGCCAGCAGTGACCCGTCAGGGGGCGAGTACGAGCAGTACTTC.

The chain joins TRBV5-1 to TRBJ2-2; D unclear. Trimming shortened V by 4 bases and J by 1 base, and 8 bases separated the two germline ends. This CDR3 region has 14 residues. Germline lookup yields CDR1 SGHRS and CDR2 YFSETQ. Here the CDR3 reads CASSPSQNTGELFF. The CDR3 bases are TGCGCCAGCAGCCCCTCTCAGAACACCGGGGAGCTGTTTTTT.

The chain combines TRBV27 with TRBJ1-5; D is undetermined. Trimming left V 5 bases short and J 0 bases short, with 14 bases between. Germline V lookup: CDR1 MNHEY, CDR2 SMNVEV (reference sequence). CDR3 length: 16 residues. This CDR3 reads CASSHRHTDSNQPQHF. The CDR3 nucleotides read TGTGCCAGCAGTCATCGACACACCGATAGCAATCAGCCCCAGCATTTT.

There are a few counts of this clone. CDR3 amino acids: CASSHSPQGFLNTEAFF. CDR3 coding DNA: TGTGCCAGCAGCCACAGCCCACAGGGCTTCTTGAACACTGAAGCTTTCTTT. The chain carries TRBV6-2 or TRBV6-3 and TRBJ1-1; D possibly corresponds to TRBD1 (6 bases). The CDR3 runs 17 residues. Germline loops: CDR1 MNHEY, CDR2 SVGEGT. The V end was cut by 6 bases, the J end by 0 bases, with 20 bases between.

The chain uses TRBV6-2 or TRBV6-3 and TRBJ2-1; the match to TRBD2 covers 15 bases. The CDR3 is 17 amino acids. V lost 5 bases to trimming and J lost 4 bases; unmatched junction nucleotides: 6. Germline V gene lookup returns CDR1 MNHEY and CDR2 SVGEGT. Here the CDR3 DNA reads TGTGCCAGCAGTGGACTAGCGGGAGGGCCGGGGTACAATGAGCAGTTCTTC. It specifies CASSGLAGGPGYNEQFF.

The chain employs TRBV28 and TRBJ1-6; no clear D gene. Germline assignment: CDR1 MDHEN and CDR2 SYDVKM. The ends were cut back, 6 bases at V and 9 bases at J, with 9 bases in the middle. CDR3 length: 12 amino acids. CDR3 loop: CASRPGSSPLHF. CDR3 DNA sequence: TGTGCCAGCAGACCCGGTAGTTCACCCCTCCACTTT.

The chain couples TRBV4-3 to TRBJ1-1, with D possibly being TRBD1 (5 bases). The CDR3 loop spans 16 amino acids. Trimming stripped 0 bases from V and 4 bases from J, with 15 bases between. Germline assignment: CDR1 LGHNA and CDR2 YSLEER. DNA of the CDR3: TGCGCCAGCAGCCAAGATCGACCGCCGAGGGGCACTGAAGCTTTCTTT. It specifies CASSQDRPPRGTEAFF.

The V call is TRBV7-9, the J call TRBJ1-2; D may be TRBD1 (6 bases). V lost 5 bases, J lost 8 bases, and 15 bases lay in between. The CDR3 loop spans 13 amino acids. CDR1 and CDR2 from the germline V gene are SEHNR and FQNEAQ (reference sequence). CDR3 coding DNA: TGTGCCAGCAGCCCGACAGGCGCCGGGGGCTACACCTTC. Translating it yields CASSPTGAGGYTF.

The rearrangement joins TRBV6-2 or TRBV6-3 to TRBJ2-3; 9 bases fit TRBD1. The ends lost 5 bases at V and 4 bases at J; junction bases unmatched: 7. The CDR3 spans 15 residues. Germline-derived CDR1 and CDR2 are MNHEY and SVGEGT. The CDR3 region is CASSEDRGWADTQYF. The CDR3 bases are TGTGCCAGCAGTGAGGACAGGGGATGGGCAGATACGCAGTATTTT.

The gene calls are TRBV2 and TRBJ1-4, with D unresolved. This CDR3 spans 13 amino acids. From germline, CDR1 is SNHLY and CDR2 FYNNEI. V shed 3 bases and J shed 8 bases, with 10 bases lying between them. The CDR3, as DNA: TGTGCCAGCAGTGATCTCCAGATAGAAAAACTGTTTTTT. Translation: CASSDLQIEKLFF.

V gene TRBV3-1 (or the pseudogene TRBV3-2) combines with J gene TRBJ1-2; 8 bases are a match to TRBD1. The V and J ends lost 4 bases and 4 bases, in that order; junction bases with no gene match: 8. The CDR3 is made up of 15 amino acids. The germline gives CDR1 LGHDT, CDR2 YNNKEL (reference sequence). This CDR3 is CASSPIGQGGYGYTF. As DNA, the CDR3 is TGTGCCAGCAGCCCAATCGGACAGGGTGGCTATGGCTACACCTTC.

This sequence joins TRBV2 and TRBJ1-1; 10 bases line up with TRBD1. The CDR3 has 14 amino acids. With 6 bases clipped from V and 5 bases from J, the junction kept 6 bases outside the gene matches. Looked up from germline, CDR1 is SNHLY and CDR2 is FYNNEI. The CDR3 nucleotides read TGTGCCAGCAGGCACGGGACAGGGGAGACTGAAGCTTTCTTT. It yields the protein CASRHGTGETEAFF.

V and J are TRBV6-6 and TRBJ2-5; a possible D gene is TRBD2 (6 bases). V shed 3 bases and J shed 2 bases, with 13 bases lying between them. The CDR3 is 15 residues long. Germline V lookup: CDR1 MNHNY, CDR2 SVGAGI (reference sequence). CDR3 nucleotide sequence: TGTGCCAGCAGTTATGGCACTAGCTCTCAAGAGACCCAGTACTTC. Amino acids: CASSYGTSSQETQYF.

The CDR3 here is CASSASTGLTEAFF. The CDR3 region has the DNA TGCGCCAGCAGCGCCTCGACAGGCCTCACTGAAGCTTTCTTT. This chain links TRBV5-1 with TRBJ1-1; a possible D gene is TRBD1 (6 bases). Looked up from germline, CDR1 is SGHRS and CDR2 is YFSETQ. Trimming left V 4 bases short and J 4 bases short, with 14 bases between. The CDR3 contains 14 residues.

The rearrangement uses TRBV6-5 and TRBJ1-6; a weak D match, TRBD1 (5 bases). Germline V gives CDR1 MNHEY, CDR2 SVGAGI. This CDR3 is 13 amino acids long. Trimming removed 3 bases from V and 7 bases from J, with 7 bases in between. CDR3: CASSYWDNSPLHF. DNA for the CDR3: TGTGCCAGCAGTTATTGGGACAATTCACCCCTCCACTTT.